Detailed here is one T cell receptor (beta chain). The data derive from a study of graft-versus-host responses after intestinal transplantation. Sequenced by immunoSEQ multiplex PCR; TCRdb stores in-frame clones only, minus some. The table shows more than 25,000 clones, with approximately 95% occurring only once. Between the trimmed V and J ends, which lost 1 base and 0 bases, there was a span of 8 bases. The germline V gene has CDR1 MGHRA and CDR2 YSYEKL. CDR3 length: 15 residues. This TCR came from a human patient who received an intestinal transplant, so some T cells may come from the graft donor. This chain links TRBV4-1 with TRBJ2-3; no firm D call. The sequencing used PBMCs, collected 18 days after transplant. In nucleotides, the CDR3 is TGCGCCAGCAGCCAAGTATACCCGAGCACAGATACGCAGTATTTT. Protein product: CASSQVYPSTDTQYF.